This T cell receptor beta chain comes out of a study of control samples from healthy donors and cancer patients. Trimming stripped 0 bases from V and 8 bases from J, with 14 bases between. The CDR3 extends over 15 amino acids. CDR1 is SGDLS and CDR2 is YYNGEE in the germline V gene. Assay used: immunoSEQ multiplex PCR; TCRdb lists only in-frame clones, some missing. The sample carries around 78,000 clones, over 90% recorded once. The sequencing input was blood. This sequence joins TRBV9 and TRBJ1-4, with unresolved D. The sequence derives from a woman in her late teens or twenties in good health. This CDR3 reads CASSVAGSNGEKLFF. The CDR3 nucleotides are TGTGCCAGCAGCGTAGCGGGGTCAAACGGCGAAAAACTGTTTTTT. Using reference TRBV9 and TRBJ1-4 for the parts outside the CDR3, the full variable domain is DSGVTQTPKHLITATGQRVTLRCSPRSGDLSVYWYQQSLDQGLQFLIQYYNGEERAKGNILERFSAQQFPDLHSELNLSSLELGDSALYFCASSVAGSNGEKLFFGSGTQLSVL.